Following are 5 T cell receptor beta chains from one sample sequenced in a study of blood T cell repertoires in COVID-19. Repertoires were generated with immunoSEQ multiplex PCR, while TCRdb's copy carries only in-frame clones and drops some. The table lists about 190,000 clones, roughly 78% of them singletons. The sample was peripheral blood. These receptors were taken from an elderly woman with active or convalescent COVID-19.

CDR3 in amino acids: CSADRWRRETQYF. Here the CDR3 DNA reads TGCAGCGCCGACAGGTGGCGTCGGGAGACCCAGTACTTC. V gene TRBV29-1 combines with J gene TRBJ2-5; D is perhaps TRBD1 (6 bases). Germline CDR1 SQVTM, CDR2 ANQGSEA. The germline V and J ends were trimmed by 7 bases and 5 bases, with 17 bases remaining between them. The CDR3 loop spans 13 amino acids. Variable domain in full (rest from reference TRBV29-1 and TRBJ2-5): SAVISQKPSRDICQRGTSLTIQCQVDSQVTMMFWYRQQPGQSLTLIATANQGSEATYESGFVIDKFPISRPNLTFSTLTVSNMSPEDSSIYLCSADRWRRETQYFGPGTRLLVL.

This chain connects TRBV6-1 to TRBJ1-2; a weak D match, TRBD1 (5 bases). The CDR3 is made up of 14 amino acids. Germline V CDR1 and CDR2: MNHNS, SASEGT. Trimming took off 2 bases at V and 4 bases at J, with 11 bases between the two ends. The CDR3 region is CASSERQSLYGYTF. DNA for the CDR3: TGTGCCAGCAGTGAACGACAGAGCCTCTATGGCTACACCTTC.

The CDR3 here is CASSQDRTGSYEQYF. The CDR3 DNA follows: TGTGCCAGCAGCCAAGATCGGACAGGGAGCTACGAGCAGTACTTC. V gene TRBV4-2 combines with J gene TRBJ2-7; TRBD1 aligns across 8 bases. The CDR3 length is 15 residues. From germline, CDR1 is LGHNA and CDR2 YNFKEQ. The trim removed 0 bases at V and 3 bases at J, leaving 4 bases unmatched.

This clone was counted once. The genes are TRBV2 and TRBJ2-7; 16 positions match TRBD2. V dropped 6 bases and J dropped 0; count of bases not matched to a gene: 5. The CDR3 has 17 residues. CDR1 is SNHLY, CDR2 FYNNEI, per germline. The CDR3 loop reads CASREGLAGGSSYEQYF. For the CDR3, the DNA is TGTGCCAGCAGGGAGGGACTAGCGGGGGGGAGCTCCTACGAGCAGTACTTC.

The sample holds one count of this clone. The J gene is TRBJ2-2, the V gene TRBV3-1 (or the pseudogene TRBV3-2); 11 bases fit TRBD1. The germline V gene has CDR1 LGHDT and CDR2 YNNKEL (reference sequence). This CDR3 is built from 15 residues. With 6 bases clipped from V and 4 bases from J, the junction kept 4 bases outside the gene matches. CDR3 sequence: CASRGTGGRTGELFF. The CDR3 region has the DNA TGTGCCAGCAGGGGGACAGGGGGTCGCACCGGGGAGCTGTTTTTT.